The 8 T cell receptor beta chains reported below all come from one sample, sequenced in a study of cytomegalovirus exposure and HLA in healthy donors. The primer mix had 60 Vbeta and 13 Jbeta primers. Profiling relied on immunoSEQ multiplex PCR, and the TCRdb table lists in-frame clones only, not all of them. There are around 90,000 clones in the sample; 64% occur only once, and 2.3% lies in the top ten. The sample taken for sequencing was PBMCs. The receptors were sampled from a human donor in good health.

The chain joins TRBV9 to TRBJ1-6; no definite D call. Per the germline V gene, CDR1 is SGDLS and CDR2 is YYNGEE. The V and J ends lost 1 base and 6 bases respectively, with 11 bases between them. CDR3 size: 15 residues. Written as DNA, the CDR3 is TGTGCCAGCAGCGTATTGGCAGGCCTTAATTCACCCCTCCACTTT. Its translation: CASSVLAGLNSPLHF.

The chain recombines TRBV21-1 with TRBJ2-1; the tabulated D call, TRBD2, remains unverified against the DNA. TRBV21-1 is a pseudogene segment. There are 18 residues in the CDR3. The CDR3 nucleotides are TGTGCCAGCAGCAATCGTATTTCCGGGTTGCGCTCCTACAATGAGCAGTTCTTC. This gives the protein CASSNRISGLRSYNEQFF.

The rearrangement joins TRBV7-6 to TRBJ2-3, with TRBD2 identical over 11 bases. This CDR3 region has 15 residues. Germline V gene data show CDR1 as SGHVS and CDR2 as FNYEAQ. V lost 5 bases, J lost 0 bases, and 1 base stayed unmatched. The DNA for the CDR3 is TGTGCCAGCAGCCGGACTAGCGGGAGCACAGATACGCAGTATTTT. The encoded protein is CASSRTSGSTDTQYF.

This clone was counted a few times. The chain's CDR3 is CASSEPGLSTDTQYF. DNA for the CDR3: TGTGCCAGCAGCGAACCGGGACTGAGCACAGATACGCAGTATTTT. The V call is TRBV6-1, the J call TRBJ2-3, with a tentative D call TRBD2 (6 bases). Germline V lookup: CDR1 MNHNS, CDR2 SASEGT. The CDR3 covers 15 residues. Trimming left V 6 bases short and J 0 bases short, with 13 bases between.

The genes are TRBV12-5 and TRBJ2-3; TRBD2 might be the D (7 bases). Germline V gene lookup returns CDR1 LGHNT and CDR2 FRNRAP. The CDR3 is made up of 14 amino acids. Trimming cost V 7 bases and J 6 bases, with 17 bases left between them. The CDR3 region is CASVYRGAQDTQYF. The CDR3 DNA follows: TGTGCTAGTGTTTACCGGGGGGCCCAGGATACGCAGTATTTT.

This chain uses TRBV5-4 with TRBJ2-1; D remains unclear. Germline CDR1 and CDR2: SGHNT and YYREEE (reference sequence). The length of the CDR3 is 15 residues. V was shortened by 1 base and J by 2 bases, with 10 bases between the two germline ends. The CDR3 DNA is TGTGCCAGCAGCTTGAAAGAGGCGGCCTACAATGAGCAGTTCTTC. Encoded protein: CASSLKEAAYNEQFF.

The CDR3: CASSLGAGTSYTF. The CDR3 nucleotides read TGTGCCAGCAGCTTAGGTGCAGGGACTTCCTACACCTTC. V is TRBV7-8 and J is TRBJ1-2; D is perhaps TRBD1 (5 bases). The length of the CDR3 is 13 residues. Germline CDR1 and CDR2: SGHVS and FQNEAQ. Trimming removed 1 base at V and 10 bases at J, with 13 bases between.

J is TRBJ2-2 and V is TRBV5-4; TRBD2 matches at 10 bases. V trimming: 4 bases; J trimming: 7 bases; junction bases outside the gene matches: 13. The CDR3 extends over 17 amino acids. Germline CDR1 reads SGHNT; CDR2 reads YYREEE (reference sequence). The CDR3 loop reads CASSLGGASGGGGELFF. In DNA form, the CDR3 reads TGTGCCAGCAGCCTGGGGGGGGCTAGCGGGGGCGGCGGGGAGCTGTTTTTT.